This TCR beta chain came from a study of response to subunit inactivated influenza vaccine. TCRdb independently ran MiXCR on the RT-PCR reads; one entry per CDR3 protein. The table lists some 570,000 distinct CDR3 sequences, about 11% of them singletons, with about 11% in the top ten. This clonotype was seen only a few times. The germline gives CDR1 SNHLY, CDR2 FYNNEI. The CDR3 runs to 15 residues. Unmatched junction bases numbered 8, after V lost 5 bases and J lost 1 base. This sample was shared with a second study, whose subject was T cells expressing NK-cell markers. This second study notes: It was by 5'RACE template switching with UMIs that TCR beta cDNA was made.

V gene TRBV2 combines with J gene TRBJ2-7; 7 nucleotides line up with TRBD2. Specimen: PBMCs from blood, collected on the day of vaccination. The clonotype comes from a man aged 50 to 59 who received an inactivated influenza vaccine. CDR3 nucleotide sequence: TGTGCCAGCAGTTGGAGGCGGGAGCGATCCTACGAGCAGTACTTC. Its protein is CASSWRRERSYEQYF.